These 25 T cell receptor beta chains were all obtained from the same sample, sequenced in a study of T cell responses to AZD1222 COVID-19 vaccine. Libraries were prepared by immunoSEQ multiplex PCR; TCRdb keeps only in-frame clonotypes and omits some of them. Among 150,000 or so clones listed, more than 75% were seen once. Material: peripheral blood, obtained 28 days after the second AZD1222 dose. These receptor sequences come from an adult who received the AZD1222 COVID-19 vaccine.

This CDR3 reads CASSPQPTSGPYEQYF. The CDR3 DNA reads as TGTGCCAGCAGCCCTCAACCGACTAGCGGCCCCTACGAGCAGTACTTC. The chain links TRBV5-6 to TRBJ2-7; TRBD2 agrees at 9 bases. This CDR3 spans 16 amino acids. Germline CDR1 SGHDT, CDR2 YYEEEE. V was pared by 4 bases and J by 2 bases, with 10 bases of the junction left unmatched.

The CDR3 DNA reads TGTGCCAGCAGCAAATCTTACACCGGGGAGCTGTTTTTT. This codes for CASSKSYTGELFF. The chain is built from TRBV11-2 and TRBJ2-2; D unclear. The V end lost 5 bases, the J end lost 3 bases, and 7 bases lay between the germline ends. The CDR3 sequence is 13 residues long. The germline gives CDR1 SGHAT, CDR2 FQNNGV.

This rearrangement joins TRBV27 to TRBJ2-2; D is unresolved. V lost 3 bases to trimming and J lost 6 bases, with 11 bases between them. The CDR3 is 14 amino acids. Germline V lookup: CDR1 MNHEY, CDR2 SMNVEV (reference sequence). The CDR3, as DNA: TGTGCCAGCAGTTTCACCCCCTTAGCCGGGGAGCTGTTTTTT. Its translation: CASSFTPLAGELFF.

The chain employs TRBV10-3 and TRBJ2-7; 8 nucleotides agree with TRBD2. V lost 3 bases and J lost 3; bases outside the gene matches: 7. This CDR3 spans 15 amino acids. The germline V gene has CDR1 ENHRY and CDR2 SYGVKD. The CDR3 spells CAISDLEAGVYEQYF. CDR3 nucleotide sequence: TGTGCCATCAGTGACCTAGAAGCGGGAGTCTACGAGCAGTACTTC.

J is TRBJ1-5 and V is TRBV6-6, with 9 bases that match TRBD1. Germline CDR1 reads MNHNY; CDR2 reads SVGAGI (reference sequence). V shed 2 bases and J 4 bases; nucleotides not matched to a gene: 6. The CDR3 runs to 16 residues. Written as DNA, the CDR3 is TGTGCCAGCAGTTACACCGGGACAGGGACAAATCAGCCCCAGCATTTT. It specifies CASSYTGTGTNQPQHF.

CDR3 protein: CASSEALGLGETQYF. The CDR3 bases are TGTGCCAGCAGTGAAGCGTTGGGTCTGGGGGAGACCCAGTACTTC. The rearrangement joins TRBV6-1 to TRBJ2-5; D uncertain. The germline V and J ends were trimmed by 0 bases and 5 bases, with 13 bases remaining between them. The CDR3 is made up of 15 amino acids. Germline V gives CDR1 MNHNS, CDR2 SASEGT.

J is TRBJ2-7 and V is TRBV3-1 (or the pseudogene TRBV3-2); 9 bases fit TRBD1. The CDR3 consists of 14 residues. V lost 5 bases to trimming and J lost 2 bases; unmatched junction nucleotides: 4. Germline V gives CDR1 LGHDT, CDR2 YNNKEL (reference sequence). CDR3 in DNA: TGTGCCAGCAGCAAGTGGACAGGGGCCTACGAGCAGTACTTC. It encodes CASSKWTGAYEQYF.

The CDR3 sequence: CASSGTATIYEQYF. Written as DNA, the CDR3 is TGTGCCAGCTCCGGGACAGCGACCATCTACGAGCAGTACTTC. V and J are TRBV28 and TRBJ2-7, with TRBD1 matching over 7 bases. V lost 8 bases, J lost 3 bases, and 10 bases stayed unmatched. This CDR3 comprises 14 residues. Germline CDR1 and CDR2: MDHEN and SYDVKM.

This chain links TRBV19 with TRBJ1-2; the D gene is possibly TRBD1 (5 bases). Germline V lookup: CDR1 LNHDA, CDR2 SQIVND (reference sequence). The CDR3 has 13 amino acids. With 3 bases removed from V and 1 base from J, the gap between germline ends came to 6 bases. The chain's CDR3 is CASSIRGNYGYTF. The CDR3 DNA reads as TGTGCCAGTAGTATTAGGGGTAACTATGGCTACACCTTC. The whole variable domain, filled in from reference TRBV19 and TRBJ1-2, reads DGGITQSPKYLFRKEGQNVTLSCEQNLNHDAMYWYRQDPGQGLRLIYYSQIVNDFQKGDIAEGYSVSREKKESFPLTVTSAQKNPTAFYLCASSIRGNYGYTFGSGTRLTVV.

V is TRBV4-1 and J is TRBJ1-4, with TRBD1 as a possible D gene (5 bases). V shed 0 bases and J shed 7 bases, with 12 bases lying between them. This CDR3 contains 15 residues. The germline V gene encodes CDR1 MGHRA and CDR2 YSYEKL. CDR3 DNA sequence: TGCGCCAGCAGCCAAGATGGTATGGGGGGTGAAAAACTGTTTTTT. Translating gives CASSQDGMGGEKLFF.

This clone was seen a handful of times. The V and J genes are TRBV28 and TRBJ2-7; D is undetermined. The CDR3 extends over 13 amino acids. The germline V gene encodes CDR1 MDHEN and CDR2 SYDVKM. With 7 bases removed from V and 3 bases from J, the gap between germline ends came to 13 bases. The CDR3 coding sequence is TGTGCCAGCACCCTAAGAAATTACTACGAGCAGTACTTC. Protein: CASTLRNYYEQYF. Together with reference TRBV28 and TRBJ2-7, the CDR3 gives the full variable domain: DVKVTQSSRYLVKRTGEKVFLECVQDMDHENMFWYRQDPGLGLRLIYFSYDVKMKEKGDIPEGYSVSREKKERFSLILESASTNQTSMYLCASTLRNYYEQYFGPGTRLTVT.

V gene TRBV5-3 combines with J gene TRBJ1-1, with TRBD1 identical over 7 bases. TRBV5-3 qualifies as an ORF whose function is uncertain. CDR3 length: 14 residues. Trimming took 1 base from V and 4 from J; bases not matched to a gene: 4. As DNA, the CDR3 is TGTGCCAGAAGCTTGTACAGGGGAGGCACTGAAGCTTTCTTT. Translating gives CARSLYRGGTEAFF.

The J gene is TRBJ1-4, the V gene TRBV2; D is unresolved. Germline V lookup: CDR1 SNHLY, CDR2 FYNNEI. V was clipped by 2 bases and J by 5 bases, with 6 bases between them. The CDR3 consists of 13 residues. The CDR3 loop reads CASSERLNEKLFF. The CDR3 nucleotides read TGTGCCAGCAGTGAAAGGCTCAATGAAAAACTGTTTTTT.

The rearrangement joins TRBV15 to TRBJ2-1, with TRBD2 identical over 8 bases. The CDR3 is 12 residues long. Germline V gene data show CDR1 as LNHNV and CDR2 as YYDKDF (reference sequence). With 5 bases clipped from V and 9 bases from J, the junction kept 3 bases outside the gene matches. The DNA of the CDR3 is TGTGCCACCAGCCGGGGGGGGGTTGAGCAGTTCTTC. Protein product: CATSRGGVEQFF.

The chain couples TRBV12-3 or TRBV12-4 to TRBJ1-5; weak D call: TRBD1 (5 bases). V lost 1 base to trimming and J lost 5 bases, with 6 bases between them. The length of the CDR3 is 13 residues. This CDR3 reads CASSLVGDQPQHF. In DNA, the CDR3 is TGTGCCAGCAGTTTAGTAGGGGATCAGCCCCAGCATTTT.

The V gene is TRBV15, the J gene TRBJ1-2; D remains unclear. The V and J ends lost 6 bases and 4 bases respectively, with 15 bases between them. The CDR3 has 14 residues. Per germline, CDR1 LNHNV and CDR2 YYDKDF (reference sequence). This chain's CDR3 is CATSPGRVSYGYTF. For the CDR3, the DNA is TGTGCCACCAGTCCCGGGCGCGTTAGCTATGGCTACACCTTC. The full variable domain, its missing parts supplied by reference TRBV15 and TRBJ1-2, is DAMVIQNPRYQVTQFGKPVTLSCSQTLNHNVMYWYQQKSSQAPKLLFHYYDKDFNNEADTPDNFQSRRPNTSFCFLDIRSPGLGDTAMYLCATSPGRVSYGYTFGSGTRLTVV.

As concerns this clone: At one of its ends the junction is not consistent with the germline gene, which may arise from a read error. This chain connects TRBV7-7 to TRBJ2-1; 8 bases are a match to TRBD1. From germline, CDR1 is SSHAT and CDR2 FNYEAQ (reference sequence). The CDR3 contains 13 residues. As DNA, the CDR3 is TGTGCTAGCAGCACAGGGGGCTACAATGAGCAGTTCTTC. Protein: CASSTGGYNEQFF. The variable domain in full, with the rest retrieved from reference TRBV7-7 and TRBJ2-1, is GAGVSQSPRYKVTKRGQDVTLRCDPISSHATLYWYQQALGQGPEFLTYFNYEAQPDKSGLPSDRFSAERPEGSISTLTIQRTEQRDSAMYRCASSTGGYNEQFFGPGTRLTVL.

The chain employs TRBV19 and TRBJ1-5; 10 nucleotides line up with TRBD1. The CDR3 loop spans 14 amino acids. Germline trimming cut 7 bases from V and 4 bases from J; bases unmatched to any gene: 4. Per the germline V gene, CDR1 is LNHDA and CDR2 is SQIVND (reference sequence). CDR3 residues: CASKGGQGNQPQHF. CDR3 DNA sequence: TGTGCCAGTAAGGGGGGACAGGGGAATCAGCCCCAGCATTTT.

The table lists this clone with a count of one. The genes are TRBV3-1 (or the pseudogene TRBV3-2) and TRBJ1-3, with 10 nucleotides matching TRBD1. The CDR3 is 16 residues long. The ends lost 4 bases at V and 4 bases at J; junction bases unmatched: 7. Germline loops: CDR1 LGHDT, CDR2 YNNKEL (reference sequence). The CDR3 loop is CASSRQGQGTGNTIYF. CDR3 in DNA: TGTGCCAGCAGCCGCCAGGGACAGGGGACCGGAAACACCATATATTTT.

In DNA, the CDR3 is TGTGCCACCAGCCCCCGAGGGATCGCTGAAGCTTTCTTT. Amino acids: CATSPRGIAEAFF. This chain joins TRBV15 and TRBJ1-1; D is unclear. V was pared by 5 bases and J by 6 bases, with 13 bases between. This CDR3 spans 13 amino acids. Germline assignment: CDR1 LNHNV and CDR2 YYDKDF (reference sequence).

V gene TRBV20-1 combines with J gene TRBJ2-2, with 13 bases that match TRBD2. CDR1 DFQATT and CDR2 SNEGSKA come from the germline V gene (reference sequence). The CDR3 is 17 residues long. The V gene end was trimmed by 3 bases and the J gene end by 1 base; junction bases not matched to a gene: 5. CDR3 residues: CSASILAGGVNTGELFF. CDR3 DNA: TGCAGTGCTAGTATACTAGCGGGAGGGGTGAACACCGGGGAGCTGTTTTTT.

The rearrangement joins TRBV6-1 to TRBJ1-2; TRBD1 matches at 9 bases. CDR1 and CDR2 from the germline V gene are MNHNS and SASEGT. Germline trimming cut 1 base from V and 4 bases from J; bases unmatched to any gene: 4. CDR3 length: 15 residues. The CDR3 here is CASSEVQTGGYGYTF. CDR3 DNA: TGTGCCAGCAGTGAAGTTCAGACAGGGGGCTATGGCTACACCTTC.

The gene calls are TRBV14 and TRBJ2-5, with 7 bases aligning to TRBD1. Losses at the gene ends were 8 bases for V and 5 bases for J; bases not matched to a gene: 17. The CDR3 contains 16 residues. Germline lookup yields CDR1 SGHDN and CDR2 FVKESK. CDR3 bases: TGTGCCAGCGCACGGGGACAGCTAATTCGGGTGGAGACCCAGTACTTC. Translated, it gives CASARGQLIRVETQYF.

J is TRBJ1-1 and V is TRBV4-2; weak D call: TRBD1 (6 bases). Germline values: CDR1 LGHNA, CDR2 YNFKEQ. Trimming stripped 0 bases from V and 3 bases from J, with 11 bases between. This CDR3 has 15 amino acids. CDR3 bases: TGTGCCAGCAGCCAAGAAGAGGGGGGGTACACTGAAGCTTTCTTT. Its protein product is CASSQEEGGYTEAFF.

The gene calls are TRBV10-3 and TRBJ1-6; 8 bases line up with TRBD1. The CDR3 covers 14 residues. Per germline, CDR1 ENHRY and CDR2 SYGVKD. V dropped 9 bases and J dropped 7; count of bases not matched to a gene: 8. CDR3 bases: TGTGCCATTAGGACAGGGAGTCAGAATTCACCCCTCCACTTT. As protein: CAIRTGSQNSPLHF.